These 20 T cell receptor beta chains were sequenced from one sample in a study of immune evolution from preneoplasia to lung adenocarcinoma (dated by TCRdb to 2020 to 2023). Libraries came from the immunoSEQ multiplex PCR assay. Sourced from immuneACCESS, this table was stored by TCRdb with only in-frame sequences that have V and J called. A share of the clones is absent; for the studies checked, an unresolved V gene accounts for under half, and the remainder has no known explanation. Recorded for this sample are approximately 5,700 clones; roughly 77% of them occurred a single time. The ten largest clones take up about 7.5% of the sample. The sample consisted of FFPE lung adenocarcinoma in situ tissue. The sample's cell subset or site label, decoded: preinvasive adenocarcinoma in situ (AIS). These receptors all stem from a person aged 55-80 years with lung adenocarcinoma.

V is TRBV19 and J is TRBJ1-4; D is unclear. This CDR3 is 15 amino acids long. Trimming cost V 5 bases and J 0 bases, with 10 bases left between them. Germline V gene data show CDR1 as LNHDA and CDR2 as SQIVND (reference sequence). For the CDR3, the DNA is TGTGCCAGTAGTGATTTGAGAGCAACTAATGAAAAACTGTTTTTT. It encodes CASSDLRATNEKLFF.

The chain is built from TRBV5-1 and TRBJ2-1; D is undetermined. The CDR3 runs 15 residues. The germline CDR1 and CDR2 sequences are SGHRS and YFSETQ. Trimming took 3 bases from V and 0 from J, leaving 10 bases between them. The CDR3 DNA follows: TGCGCCAGCAGCTCAGACAAGAGCTCCTACAATGAGCAGTTCTTC. Translating gives CASSSDKSSYNEQFF.

This chain connects TRBV30 to TRBJ2-7; 8 nucleotides line up with TRBD1. CDR1 and CDR2 (germline): GTSNPN, SVGIG (reference sequence). The CDR3 length is 12 residues. The DNA for the CDR3 is TGTACAGGACAGGGAAAAACCTACGAGCAGTACTTC. Translated: CTGQGKTYEQYF.

The chain links TRBV29-1 to TRBJ1-3, with D maybe TRBD1 (6 bases). CDR1 and CDR2 (germline): SQVTM, ANQGSEA. This CDR3 is 13 amino acids long. V lost 6 bases to trimming and J lost 3 bases, with 12 bases between them. The CDR3: CSVAGQLGNTIYF. CDR3 in DNA: TGCAGCGTCGCAGGACAGCTTGGAAACACCATATATTTT. The complete variable domain, with remaining parts taken from reference TRBV29-1 and TRBJ1-3, reads SAVISQKPSRDICQRGTSLTIQCQVDSQVTMMFWYRQQPGQSLTLIATANQGSEATYESGFVIDKFPISRPNLTFSTLTVSNMSPEDSSIYLCSVAGQLGNTIYFGEGSWLTVV.

With regard to this clone: No conserved phenylalanine or tryptophan ends this CDR3, so it is likely a read error. The rearrangement joins TRBV4-1 to TRBJ1-2; no definite D call. CDR3 length: 15 residues. The V and J ends lost 0 bases and 3 bases respectively, with 11 bases between them. Germline-derived CDR1 and CDR2 are MGHRA and YSYEKL. CDR3 sequence (DNA): TGCGCCAGCAGCCAAGACCAAGGACGGTACTATGGCTACACCCTC. It encodes CASSQDQGRYYGYTL.

The V and J genes are TRBV30 and TRBJ2-3; no reliable D call. Per germline, CDR1 GTSNPN and CDR2 SVGIG (reference sequence). The CDR3 is made up of 12 amino acids. Between the trimmed V and J ends, which lost 1 base and 5 bases, there was a span of 7 bases. Here the CDR3 DNA reads TGTGCCTGGAGTGGCCGTGGAGATACGCAGTATTTT. The encoded protein is CAWSGRGDTQYF.

In this sample, this clone turned up a few times. The chain uses TRBV5-4 and TRBJ1-2, with a tentative D call TRBD1 (5 bases). V dropped 6 bases and J dropped 4 bases, with 22 bases sitting between them. This CDR3 region has 16 residues. Germline V gene sequence: CDR1 SGHNT, CDR2 YYREEE (reference sequence). The CDR3: CASNPGDSVSVYGYTF. Here the CDR3 DNA reads TGTGCCAGCAACCCGGGGGATTCGGTTTCGGTCTATGGCTACACCTTC.

This chain links TRBV12-5 with TRBJ2-1, with 9 nucleotides matching TRBD2. The CDR3 totals 15 residues. V shed 5 bases and J 7 bases; nucleotides not matched to a gene: 9. Germline V gene data show CDR1 as LGHNT and CDR2 as FRNRAP. For the CDR3, the DNA is TGTGCTAGTGGTCCCTCTGCGGGGGGGCCAAATGAGCAGTTCTTC. This encodes CASGPSAGGPNEQFF.

The V gene is TRBV18, the J gene TRBJ1-4, with 8 bases lining up with TRBD1. Germline V gives CDR1 KGHSH, CDR2 LQKENI. V lost 3 bases and J lost 0; bases outside the gene matches: 6. CDR3 length: 17 amino acids. DNA of the CDR3: TGTGCCAGCTCACCGAAGGGACAGGCCACAACTAATGAAAAACTGTTTTTT. Protein product: CASSPKGQATTNEKLFF. The whole variable domain, remainder taken from reference TRBV18 and TRBJ1-4, is NAGVMQNPRHLVRRRGQEARLRCSPMKGHSHVYWYRQLPEEGLKFMVYLQKENIIDESGMPKERFSAEFPKEGPSILRIQQVVRGDSAAYFCASSPKGQATTNEKLFFGSGTQLSVL.

The chain links TRBV7-2 to TRBJ1-6; the D is unclear. Germline V gives CDR1 SGHTA, CDR2 FQGNSA. The CDR3 is made up of 12 amino acids. Trimming cost V 3 bases and J 7 bases, with 4 bases left between them. Here the CDR3 DNA reads TGTGCCAGCAGCTTCCGAAATTCACCCCTCCACTTT. It encodes CASSFRNSPLHF.

V usage is TRBV6-5 and J usage is TRBJ2-1, with 10 bases fitting TRBD1. The ends lost 4 bases at V and 10 bases at J; junction bases unmatched: 7. Germline V gives CDR1 MNHEY, CDR2 SVGAGI. CDR3 length: 14 residues. CDR3 nucleotides: TGTGCCAGCAGTTTGGTAGGGACAGGGGACGAGCAGTTCTTC. Residues: CASSLVGTGDEQFF.

By share, this clone ranks as medium-sized. This chain uses TRBV27 with TRBJ2-7; no clear D. Germline V gene lookup returns CDR1 MNHEY and CDR2 SMNVEV (reference sequence). The CDR3 is made up of 13 amino acids. V was cut by 0 bases and J by 3 bases, with 6 bases left in between. The CDR3 DNA follows: TGTGCCAGCAGTTTATCCGTCGACTACGAGCAGTACTTC. Its translation: CASSLSVDYEQYF.

The sample holds one count of this clone. V usage is TRBV29-1 and J usage is TRBJ1-1, with D possibly TRBD1 on 6 matching bases. Germline lookup yields CDR1 SQVTM and CDR2 ANQGSEA. The CDR3 has 17 residues. Between the trimmed V and J ends, which lost 2 bases and 1 base, there was a span of 20 bases. For the CDR3, the DNA is TGCAGCGTTGAATCAGGTGTGGGGGCTGGCGGGAACACTGAAGCTTTCTTT. Its protein product is CSVESGVGAGGNTEAFF.

This clone rates as large. The junction and the germline gene differ at one end; a read error may be behind it. V is TRBV6-6 and J is TRBJ2-7, with 7 bases that match TRBD2. The CDR3 contains 13 residues. Germline loops: CDR1 MNHNY, CDR2 SVGAGI (reference sequence). The CDR3 nucleotides are TGTGCCAGCAGTTACCCCGAGGGTAGCGGGTCGCGATTC. Its translation is CASSYPEGSGSRF.

J is TRBJ2-5 and V is TRBV6-1; D is undetermined. Germline-derived CDR1 and CDR2 are MNHNS and SASEGT. V lost 1 base to trimming and J lost 9 bases, with 15 bases between them. This CDR3 has 14 residues. The CDR3 DNA sequence: TGTGCCAGCAGTGAAGGGGGAAAAAGTATGCCCCAGTACTTC. Translation: CASSEGGKSMPQYF.

V gene TRBV7-2 combines with J gene TRBJ2-5; D is unresolved. V lost 4 bases to trimming and J lost 1 base, with 10 bases between them. CDR1 is SGHTA, CDR2 FQGNSA, per germline. This CDR3 contains 14 residues. DNA of the CDR3: TGTGCCAGCAGCTCCGGGCCCTTCCAAGAGACCCAGTACTTC. This translates into CASSSGPFQETQYF.

In its sample, this clone was seen once. The rearrangement uses TRBV10-3 and TRBJ2-3; D is possibly TRBD1 (5 bases). The CDR3 totals 17 residues. V lost 6 bases, J lost 1 base, and 20 bases lay in between. In germline, CDR1 is ENHRY, CDR2 SYGVKD. The DNA of the CDR3 is TGTGCCATCAGACCTGGGCCCCAAGGGGCAGGCACAGATACGCAGTATTTT. It codes for CAIRPGPQGAGTDTQYF.

The chain is built from TRBV7-8 and TRBJ2-7; D gene uncertain. Germline CDR1 and CDR2: SGHVS and FQNEAQ. The length of the CDR3 is 13 residues. The V gene lost 4 bases and the J gene lost 0 bases, with 7 bases spanning the gap. In DNA form, the CDR3 reads TGTGCCAGCAGCTGGGCATCCTCCTACGAGCAGTACTTC. Encoded protein: CASSWASSYEQYF.

J is TRBJ2-1 and V is TRBV29-1; 8 bases are a match to TRBD2. Losses at the gene ends were 1 base for V and 2 bases for J; bases not matched to a gene: 1. The CDR3 is made up of 14 amino acids. CDR1 is SQVTM and CDR2 is ANQGSEA in the germline V gene. The CDR3, as DNA: TGCAGCGTTGAAGCCGGGGGGGCCTACAATGAGCAGTTCTTC. Its protein product is CSVEAGGAYNEQFF.

The chain combines TRBV7-2 with TRBJ2-4; 10 bases are a match to TRBD2. The germline CDR1 and CDR2 sequences are SGHTA and FQGNSA. The CDR3 length is 18 residues. V trimming: 0 bases; J trimming: 8 bases; junction bases outside the gene matches: 13. CDR3 coding DNA: TGTGCCAGCAGCTTAGCCAGAAGTGAGCGGGGGGGCCGGGACATTCAGTACTTC. Translation: CASSLARSERGGRDIQYF.